This T cell receptor beta chain was sequenced in a study of cytomegalovirus exposure and HLA in healthy donors. General study findings and limits: In an earlier analysis, about 87% or about 30%: the productive usage of most TCR beta V segments. Exclusion as indistinguishable affected some V segments, including TRBV6-2 and TRBV6-3.

With regard to this clone: Its antigen is undetermined.

CDR3 length: 17 amino acids. J was trimmed by 4 bases and V by 2 bases; bases with no gene match: 6. Germline V gene data show CDR1 as MDHEN and CDR2 as SYDVKM. In the PCR, 60 Vbeta and 13 Jbeta primers were used. Per the authors' pipeline: Unique TCR beta chains numbered 60 million to 100 million in a later analysis, with roughly 11 million shared. Repertoires were generated with immunoSEQ multiplex PCR, while TCRdb's copy carries only in-frame clones and drops some. Clonal size and the V and J genes are those of that table, whereas D and trimming came from the DNA. The sample lists some 110,000 clones; 70% to 80% were seen once.

This chain links TRBV28 with TRBJ2-1; 12 nucleotides agree with TRBD2. The sample consisted of PBMCs. The sequence came from a boy aged 10-17 years in good health and CMV-seronegative. CDR3 coding DNA: TGTGCCAGCAGTTTAAGACTAGCGGGAGTCGGGTACAATGAGCAGTTCTTC. The encoded protein is CASSLRLAGVGYNEQFF.